This entry lists 12 T cell receptor beta chains sequenced from one sample in a study of neurological immune-mediated disorders. TCRdb reanalysed the 5' RACE reads using MiXCR and keeps one entry per CDR3 protein. The sample lists tens of thousands of distinct CDR3 sequences; approximately 17% were seen once. Input material: PBMCs. These receptors all stem from a middle-aged woman in good health.

This clonotype was counted at least ten times. CDR3 in amino acids: CASRPRGSGTDTQYF. The CDR3 DNA reads TGTGCCAGCAGACCCAGGGGGTCGGGCACAGATACGCAGTATTTT. The rearrangement uses TRBV7-9 and TRBJ2-3, with 7 bases aligning to TRBD1. The CDR3 sequence is 15 residues long. The trim removed 6 bases at V and 1 base at J, leaving 7 bases unmatched. The V gene's germline CDR1 is SEHNR and CDR2 FQNEAQ (reference sequence).

This clonotype was found many times. The V and J genes are TRBV20-1 and TRBJ2-5; 11 positions agree with TRBD1. The germline CDR1 and CDR2 sequences are DFQATT and SNEGSKA (reference sequence). V was clipped by 4 bases and J by 7 bases; unmatched bases: 14. The CDR3 totals 16 residues. CDR3 residues: CSAINSRDRGDVTQYF. The CDR3 DNA follows: TGCAGTGCTATAAATTCCCGGGACAGGGGGGACGTGACCCAGTACTTC.

Many counts were recorded for this clonotype. A read error may produce the germline difference seen at one junction end. The chain links TRBV6-2 or TRBV6-3 to TRBJ2-1, with D possibly matching TRBD2 (6 bases). CDR1 is MNHEY, CDR2 SVGEGT, per germline. The CDR3 has 18 residues. This chain's CDR3 is CASSYSYGNRDSHNEQFF. The CDR3 nucleotides read TGTGCCAGCAGTTACTCCTACGGAAACCGGGACTCCCACAATGAGCAGTTCTTC.

V and J are TRBV5-4 and TRBJ2-1, with 11 bases lining up with TRBD1. Germline loops: CDR1 SGHNT, CDR2 YYREEE (reference sequence). The V segment lost 4 bases and the J segment 8 bases; nucleotides outside the gene matches: 8. The CDR3 is made up of 15 amino acids. CDR3 residues: CASSRGQGALDEQFF. CDR3 nucleotides: TGTGCCAGCAGCCGCGGACAGGGGGCGCTTGATGAGCAGTTCTTC.

This clonotype was seen ten or more times. The V and J genes are TRBV5-5 and TRBJ2-7, with 8 bases identical to TRBD2. In germline, CDR1 is SGHKS, CDR2 YYEKEE (reference sequence). V shed 0 bases, J shed 7 bases, and the junction held 3 bases outside the gene matches. CDR3 length: 13 residues. CDR3 coding DNA: TGTGCCAGCAGCTTGGTGGTAGCGGGAGAGCAGTACTTC. This encodes CASSLVVAGEQYF.

V usage is TRBV28 and J usage is TRBJ1-2; possible D gene TRBD1, 5 bases. Per the germline V gene, CDR1 is MDHEN and CDR2 is SYDVKM. The CDR3 sequence is 15 residues long. Trimming stripped 6 bases from V and 11 bases from J, with 25 bases between. CDR3 DNA sequence: TGTGCCAGCAGACCCCCTGTCTTCAGGGCTGGCGGATACACCTTC. It is translated as CASRPPVFRAGGYTF.

Concerning this clonotype: Since a much larger clone is just one base distant, this may be a read error. The chain couples TRBV10-3 to TRBJ1-2; no clear D gene. The CDR3 length is 17 residues. V dropped 0 bases and J dropped 4 bases, with 18 bases sitting between them. Per the germline V gene, CDR1 is ENHRY and CDR2 is SYGVKD. The CDR3 bases are TGTGCCATCAGTGAGTCATTTGCTTGGCTCGGCTTCTATGGCTACACCTTC. Amino acids: CAISESFAWLGFYGYTF.

The table lists this clonotype with many counts. The chain has TRBV5-1 and TRBJ1-2, with 8 bases lining up with TRBD1. The ends lost 3 bases at V and 5 bases at J; junction bases unmatched: 9. Germline-derived CDR1 and CDR2 are SGHRS and YFSETQ. The CDR3 has 15 residues. The CDR3 is CASSWNPGTGYGYTF. CDR3 coding DNA: TGCGCCAGCAGCTGGAACCCCGGGACAGGATATGGCTACACCTTC.

This clonotype was detected once. A single base separates this from a much larger clone, so it may be a read error. This rearrangement joins TRBV28 to TRBJ2-1, with a weak D call TRBD2 (7 bases). Germline CDR1 reads MDHEN; CDR2 reads SYDVKM. CDR3 length: 15 amino acids. In DNA form, the CDR3 reads TGTGCCAGCCAATCGGGGGGCGACTCCTACAATAAGCAGTTCTTC. Amino acids: CASQSGGDSYNKQFF.

This clonotype came up many times. This chain links TRBV5-1 with TRBJ1-6, with 8 nucleotides matching TRBD1. The CDR3 length is 16 residues. With V trimmed by 2 bases and J by 2 bases, 3 bases remained unmatched. Germline-derived CDR1 and CDR2 are SGHRS and YFSETQ. CDR3 sequence (DNA): TGCGCCAGCAGCTTCGGACAGGGTGCCTATAATTCACCCCTCCACTTT. The encoded protein is CASSFGQGAYNSPLHF. Looking up the rest from reference TRBV5-1 and TRBJ1-6 gives the full variable domain: KAGVTQTPRYLIKTRGQQVTLSCSPISGHRSVSWYQQTPGQGLQFLFEYFSETQRNKGNFPGRFSGRQFSNSRSEMNVSTLELGDSALYLCASSFGQGAYNSPLHFGNGTRLTVT.

This clonotype was found many times. V and J are TRBV7-8 and TRBJ2-7; 7 positions agree with TRBD2. V gave up 1 base and J gave up 0 bases; unmatched junction bases: 6. Germline CDR1 reads SGHVS; CDR2 reads FQNEAQ. CDR3 length: 16 amino acids. The CDR3 DNA follows: TGTGCCAGCAGCTTAGGATCAGCGGGAAGCTCCTACGAGCAGTACGTC. Translating gives CASSLGSAGSSYEQYV.

The table lists this clonotype with many counts. This chain joins TRBV6-5 and TRBJ2-1; the D gene is possibly TRBD1 (5 bases). The germline gives CDR1 MNHEY, CDR2 SVGAGI. The CDR3 spans 12 residues. V was clipped by 5 bases and J by 8 bases, with 10 bases between them. The CDR3 DNA reads as TGTGCCAGCAGTAATCCAGGGTATGAGCAGTTCTTC. Translation gives CASSNPGYEQFF.